The 27 T cell receptor beta chains in this list originate from one sample, sequenced in a study of Graves' ophthalmopathy and Graves' hyperthyroidism. RNA transcripts yielded amplified TCR beta CDR3 regions. HTBI-primed first-round RT-PCR preceded second-round multiplex PCR. TCRdb re-called the multiplex PCR reads through MiXCR, storing one row per CDR3 protein. The table shows 1 million to 1.3 million distinct CDR3 sequences, with about 35% occurring only once. The sequenced material came from peripheral blood or thyroid tissue (not recorded which). These receptor sequences come from an adult man with Graves' hyperthyroidism.

The V call is TRBV29-1, the J call TRBJ1-2; D is undetermined. Germline CDR1 reads SQVTM; CDR2 reads ANQGSEA. The length of the CDR3 is 14 residues. V was pared by 6 bases and J by 4 bases, with 18 bases between. The CDR3 loop reads CSVATRDGVYGYTF. The CDR3 nucleotides are TGCAGCGTCGCAACCCGAGACGGGGTCTATGGCTACACCTTC.

The rearrangement joins TRBV6-5 to TRBJ2-7; D is ambiguous. The CDR3 runs 12 residues. CDR1 MNHEY and CDR2 SVGAGI come from the germline V gene. Trimming stripped 6 bases from V and 2 bases from J, with 8 bases between. CDR3 sequence (DNA): TGTGCCAGCAGGGGTTGGACCTACGAGCAGTACTTC. It encodes CASRGWTYEQYF.

The chain is built from TRBV15 and TRBJ2-7, with D perhaps matching TRBD2 (5 bases). V was clipped by 11 bases and J by 6 bases, with 14 bases between them. Germline V gives CDR1 LNHNV, CDR2 YYDKDF (reference sequence). The length of the CDR3 is 11 residues. CDR3 DNA: TGTGCCTCCATCAAGGCGGGCGAGCAGTACTTC. Its protein is CASIKAGEQYF.

About this clonotype itself: Possible read error: a much larger clone is one base away. The chain joins TRBV20-1 to TRBJ1-1, with D unresolved. CDR3 size: 14 residues. Germline CDR1 and CDR2: DFQATT and SNEGSKA (reference sequence). The CDR3 loop is CSVRYGRKNTEAFF. In DNA, the CDR3 is TGCAGTGTTAGATATGGGCGGAAGAACACTGAAGCTTTCTTT.

This clonotype qualifies as medium-sized. The J gene is TRBJ2-2, the V gene TRBV12-3 or TRBV12-4; D is uncertain. With 4 bases removed from V and 6 bases from J, the gap between germline ends came to 9 bases. The CDR3 is 13 residues long. The CDR3 nucleotides are TGTGCCAGCAGTTACGGCATGGCCGGGGAGCTGTTTTTT. As protein: CASSYGMAGELFF.

V usage is TRBV5-4 and J usage is TRBJ2-7, with TRBD2 as a possible D gene (5 bases). Germline V gene data show CDR1 as SGHNT and CDR2 as YYREEE (reference sequence). This CDR3 has 13 residues. With 3 bases removed from V and 5 bases from J, the gap between germline ends came to 12 bases. This CDR3 reads CASSYRGSDEQYF. CDR3 DNA: TGTGCCAGCAGCTACCGGGGTAGCGACGAGCAGTACTTC.

As concerns this clonotype: The junction and the germline gene differ at one end; a read error may be behind it. The rearrangement uses TRBV7-9 and TRBJ2-7; 7 bases are shared with TRBD1. This CDR3 has 15 residues. Germline CDR1 reads SEHNR; CDR2 reads FQNEAQ (reference sequence). The CDR3 sequence is CASSQEPGQSGEQYF. The CDR3 DNA reads TGCGCCAGCAGCCAAGAGCCGGGACAGTCAGGCGAGCAGTACTTC.

This clonotype was detected only once. This chain joins TRBV7-2 and TRBJ2-5; 10 positions agree with TRBD1. Germline assignment: CDR1 SGHTA and CDR2 FQGNSA. Trimming at V came to 3 bases and at J to 4 bases, leaving 17 bases not matched to a gene. The CDR3 is 19 amino acids. The CDR3 spells CASSFPIPQATGGLETQYF. The CDR3 DNA reads as TGTGCCAGCAGCTTCCCCATCCCTCAAGCGACAGGGGGCCTAGAGACCCAGTACTTC.

A word on this clonotype: This sequence may be a read error, since a much larger clone differs from it by one base. The chain recombines TRBV7-8 with TRBJ1-5, with D perhaps TRBD1 (5 bases). Trimming removed 5 bases from V and 2 bases from J, with 10 bases in between. The CDR3 loop spans 14 amino acids. CDR1 and CDR2 (germline): SGHVS, FQNEAQ. In DNA form, the CDR3 reads TGTGCCAGCAGCGAGAGGGACGGCAATCAGCCCCAGCATTTT. Translating it yields CASSERDGNQPQHF.

The chain combines TRBV29-1 with TRBJ2-3, with 10 bases that match TRBD1. V shed 4 bases, J shed 4 bases, and the junction held 5 bases outside the gene matches. The CDR3 spans 14 residues. Per the germline V gene, CDR1 is SQVTM and CDR2 is ANQGSEA. For the CDR3, the DNA is TGCAGCGTTGTGATCGACAGGGGGCCAGATACGCAGTATTTT. Amino acids: CSVVIDRGPDTQYF.

Concerning this clonotype: Just one base apart from a much larger clone, this may be a read error. The chain carries TRBV11-2 and TRBJ2-5; tentative D call: TRBD1 (6 bases). The J call may be faulty, since TRBJ2-7 better matches the DNA end. Germline-derived CDR1 and CDR2 are SGHAT and FQNNGV. The CDR3 covers 15 residues. CDR3 bases: TGTGCCAGCAGCGTAGGGATAGGGGGAACCTACGAGCAGTACTTC. Encoded protein: CASSVGIGGTYEQYF.

V is TRBV7-2 and J is TRBJ2-7, with TRBD1 identical over 9 bases. CDR3 size: 16 residues. CDR1 SGHTA and CDR2 FQGNSA come from the germline V gene. With V trimmed by 5 bases and J by 0 bases, 8 bases remained unmatched. The CDR3 DNA sequence: TGTGCCAGCAGCGGGACAGGGCGGGGTAACTCCTACGAGCAGTACTTC. Translating gives CASSGTGRGNSYEQYF.

At least ten counts were recorded for this clonotype. The rearrangement joins TRBV10-2 to TRBJ2-5, with TRBD2 matching over 14 bases. The CDR3 has 15 residues. V shed 6 bases and J 3 bases; nucleotides not matched to a gene: 3. Per the germline V gene, CDR1 is WSHSY and CDR2 is SAAADI. The CDR3 reads CASRKGLAGEETQYF. CDR3 nucleotide sequence: TGCGCCAGCAGGAAGGGACTAGCGGGGGAAGAGACCCAGTACTTC.

In this sample, this clonotype turned up a few times. The chain joins TRBV12-3 or TRBV12-4 to TRBJ2-2; 8 bases line up with TRBD1. The CDR3 is 15 amino acids. V gave up 5 bases and J gave up 4 bases; unmatched junction bases: 6. As DNA, the CDR3 is TGTGCCAGCAGTGCTCGGACAGGGAGCACCGGGGAGCTGTTTTTT. Its protein is CASSARTGSTGELFF.

The genes are TRBV20-1 and TRBJ2-2; TRBD1 aligns across 7 bases. The V segment lost 6 bases and the J segment 1 base; nucleotides outside the gene matches: 8. Germline CDR1 reads DFQATT; CDR2 reads SNEGSKA (reference sequence). CDR3 length: 15 residues. The chain's CDR3 is CSAGTVGRNTGELFF. The CDR3, as DNA: TGCAGTGCAGGGACAGTGGGTCGGAACACCGGGGAGCTGTTTTTT.

The chain combines TRBV2 with TRBJ1-4; a possible D gene is TRBD1 (5 bases). V was trimmed by 2 bases and J by 7 bases, leaving 14 bases between them. Germline V CDR1 and CDR2: SNHLY, FYNNEI. CDR3 length: 15 residues. The CDR3 spells CASSERPREGEKLFF. In DNA form, the CDR3 reads TGTGCCAGCAGTGAAAGGCCCAGGGAGGGTGAAAAACTGTTTTTT. Using reference TRBV2 and TRBJ1-4 for the parts outside the CDR3, the full variable domain is EPEVTQTPSHQVTQMGQEVILRCVPISNHLYFYWYRQILGQKVEFLVSFYNNEISEKSEIFDDQFSVERPDGSNFTLKIRSTKLEDSAMYFCASSERPREGEKLFFGSGTQLSVL.

At least ten counts were recorded for this clonotype. This chain connects TRBV11-2 to TRBJ1-2; the D gene is possibly TRBD1 (6 bases). The CDR3 runs to 13 residues. Germline-derived CDR1 and CDR2 are SGHAT and FQNNGV. V was pared by 4 bases and J by 5 bases, with 11 bases between. The CDR3, as DNA: TGTGCCAGCAGCTCCTACAGGGATTATGGCTACACCTTC. This encodes CASSSYRDYGYTF. Full variable domain (missing parts from reference TRBV11-2 and TRBJ1-2): EAGVAQSPRYKIIEKRQSVAFWCNPISGHATLYWYQQILGQGPKLLIQFQNNGVVDDSQLPKDRFSAERLKGVDSTLKIQPAKLEDSAVYLCASSSYRDYGYTFGSGTRLTVV.

Notes on this clonotype: This may arise from a read error, as a much more abundant clone is one base away. V usage is TRBV7-2 and J usage is TRBJ1-2, with 7 bases aligning to TRBD1. Per the germline V gene, CDR1 is SGHTA and CDR2 is FQGNSA. After removal of 5 bases from V and 4 bases from J, the junction contained 10 bases not matched to a gene. The CDR3 contains 15 residues. CDR3 in amino acids: CASSLAPGQSYGYTF. CDR3 in DNA: TGTGCCAGCAGCCTTGCCCCGGGACAGAGCTATGGCTACACCTTC. Together with reference TRBV7-2 and TRBJ1-2, the CDR3 gives the full variable domain: GAGVSQSPSNKVTEKGKDVELRCDPISGHTALYWYRQSLGQGLEFLIYFQGNSAPDKSGLPSDRFSAERTGGSVSTLTIQRTQQEDSAVYLCASSLAPGQSYGYTFGSGTRLTVV.

In the case of this clonotype: This may be a read error, as it is one base from a much larger clone. The chain combines TRBV14 with TRBJ1-1, with D perhaps TRBD1 (5 bases). The germline CDR1 and CDR2 sequences are SGHDN and FVKESK. There are 16 residues in the CDR3. The DNA for the CDR3 is TGTGCCGGCAGCCAAGAAGGCTCGTTGGGGGGGGTAACAGCTTTCTTT. Amino acid sequence: CAGSQEGSLGGVTAFF.

About this clonotype itself: Germline is not matched at one junction end, which may reflect a read error. CDR3 bases: TGTGCCAGCAGTGAGGGTAGCGGGGGCCACTACGAGCAGTACTTC. This encodes CASSEGSGGHYEQYF. The chain recombines TRBV10-3 with TRBJ2-7, with 9 bases matching TRBD2. CDR3 length: 15 amino acids. CDR1 is ENHRY, CDR2 SYGVKD, per germline.

The chain uses TRBV10-3 and TRBJ2-7; D unclear. This CDR3 has 12 residues. V dropped 0 bases and J dropped 9 bases, with 9 bases sitting between them. The germline CDR1 and CDR2 sequences are ENHRY and SYGVKD. The CDR3 is CAISESGMMQYF. CDR3 in DNA: TGTGCCATCAGTGAGTCGGGGATGATGCAGTACTTC.

This clonotype was detected a few times. This chain joins TRBV20-1 and TRBJ2-7; the D is unclear. Germline V gene data show CDR1 as DFQATT and CDR2 as SNEGSKA (reference sequence). The CDR3 sequence is 14 residues long. Trimming shortened V by 3 bases and J by 2 bases, and 14 bases separated the two germline ends. In DNA, the CDR3 is TGCAGTGCTAGTGAATTGGATGAAACCTACGAGCAGTACTTC. As protein: CSASELDETYEQYF.

The chain uses TRBV27 and TRBJ1-1; D is unclear. The germline V and J ends were trimmed by 8 bases and 0 bases, with 10 bases remaining between them. The CDR3 covers 13 residues. Germline assignment: CDR1 MNHEY and CDR2 SMNVEV (reference sequence). In nucleotides, the CDR3 is TGTGCCAGCTTCCCCCTCATGAACACTGAAGCTTTCTTT. As protein: CASFPLMNTEAFF.

This chain connects TRBV7-2 to TRBJ2-6; D may correspond to TRBD1 or TRBD2 (5 bases each). Trimming took off 6 bases at V and 2 bases at J, with 17 bases between the two ends. Germline CDR1 and CDR2: SGHTA and FQGNSA. The CDR3 covers 17 residues. CDR3 amino acids: CASRKGTANTGANVLTF. In nucleotides, the CDR3 is TGTGCCAGCAGGAAGGGGACGGCGAACACTGGGGCCAACGTCCTGACTTTC.

Here the CDR3 reads CASSQRTGGQGYTF. CDR3 coding DNA: TGCGCCAGCAGCCAGCGAACAGGGGGCCAGGGCTACACCTTC. This rearrangement joins TRBV4-3 to TRBJ1-2; 9 bases agree with TRBD1. The CDR3 has 14 amino acids. The trim removed 3 bases at V and 8 bases at J, leaving 7 bases unmatched. The germline V gene encodes CDR1 LGHNA and CDR2 YSLEER.

The rearrangement links TRBV20-1 to TRBJ1-3; D might be TRBD1 (6 bases). The CDR3 covers 13 residues. Trimming cost V 6 bases and J 8 bases, with 17 bases left between them. The germline CDR1 and CDR2 sequences are DFQATT and SNEGSKA (reference sequence). The CDR3 bases are TGCAGTGCCTTGGCAGGGGTTAGGGACACCATATATTTT. Translating gives CSALAGVRDTIYF.

The chain employs TRBV29-1 and TRBJ1-2, with D unclear. V was clipped by 6 bases and J by 4 bases, with 12 bases between them. Germline V gives CDR1 SQVTM, CDR2 ANQGSEA. The CDR3 consists of 12 residues. This CDR3 reads CSVRDRTYGYTF. CDR3 DNA: TGCAGCGTCCGGGATCGGACCTATGGCTACACCTTC.